Sequencing of this T cell receptor beta chain was carried out in a study of vaccination and CD4 T cells after COVID-19. Cultured CD4+ T cells had their DNA profiled by the Oncomine TCR Beta short-read assay. TCRdb redid the calling of the PCR reads with MiXCR, one entry per CDR3 protein. The table shows under 7,500 distinct CDR3 sequences, with about 70% occurring only once. The CDR3 is made up of 15 amino acids. Germline V lookup: CDR1 DFQATT, CDR2 SNEGSKA (reference sequence). Deletions cut 3 bases from V and 1 base from J, with 13 bases between. Comment on this clonotype: Its matching antigen is unknown.

Sample treatment: roughly 11-day PBMC culture with coronavirus spike peptide pools or control peptides (ViraFEST assay). This chain connects TRBV20-1 to TRBJ2-4; D is unresolved. Sequencing was done on a sample of CD4+ T cells from blood, cultured in vitro. This clonotype originated in a human donor who had recovered from COVID-19. CDR3 loop: CSASPHGVAKNIQYF. CDR3 DNA: TGCAGTGCTAGCCCCCATGGGGTGGCCAAAAACATTCAGTACTTC.